Detailed here is one T cell receptor (beta chain). CDR3 size: 12 residues. With 4 bases removed from V and 4 bases from J, the gap between germline ends came to 7 bases. From germline, CDR1 is KGHSH and CDR2 LQKENI. Survey-level immunoSEQ sequencing profiled the TCR beta repertoire. Measured with immunoSEQ multiplex PCR; TCRdb has only the in-frame clones, and not every one. The table shows about 68,000 clones, with just over 90% occurring only once. The clonotype was recovered from a man aged 40-50 years with rheumatoid arthritis. This chain connects TRBV18 to TRBJ2-5; D might be TRBD1 or TRBD2, each matching 6 bases. The sample taken for sequencing was PBMCs. CDR3 nucleotide sequence: TGTGCCAGCTCACAGGGGGGAGAGACCCAGTACTTC. Its protein is CASSQGGETQYF.